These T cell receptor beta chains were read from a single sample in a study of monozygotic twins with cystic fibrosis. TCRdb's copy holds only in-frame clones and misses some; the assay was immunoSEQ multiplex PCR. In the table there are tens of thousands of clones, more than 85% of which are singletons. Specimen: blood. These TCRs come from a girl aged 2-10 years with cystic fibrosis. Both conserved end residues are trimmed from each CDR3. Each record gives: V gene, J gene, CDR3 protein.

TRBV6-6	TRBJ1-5	ASNLGNWTSNQPQH
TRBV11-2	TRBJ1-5	ASSPRGVDQPQH
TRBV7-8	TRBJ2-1	ASSLGFSNNEQF
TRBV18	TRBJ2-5	ASSVDQETQY
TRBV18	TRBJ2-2	ASSPGGQGTGELF
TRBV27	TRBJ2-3	ASTPQAGRRQY
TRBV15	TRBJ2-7	ATSSNRGTSYEQY
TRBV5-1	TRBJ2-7	ASSAGTGSYEQY
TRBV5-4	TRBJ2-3	ASSYPGTSGTDTQY
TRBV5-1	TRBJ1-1	ASSSPGTFENTEAF
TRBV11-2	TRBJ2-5	ASSPGRSSSGGLAETQY
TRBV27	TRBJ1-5	ARTVPSISNQPQH
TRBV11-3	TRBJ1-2	ASSLVMTGESNYGYT
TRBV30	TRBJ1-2	AWSSDLLNYGYT
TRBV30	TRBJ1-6	AWSGPVVTAGTYNSPLH
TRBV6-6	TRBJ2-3	ASSYIGGATDTQY
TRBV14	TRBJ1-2	ASSQDNSPTYYGYT
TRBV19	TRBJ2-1	ASSIQGAAYNEQF
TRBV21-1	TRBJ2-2	ASSKVPGKGKWTGELF
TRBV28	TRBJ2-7	ASRDNDDEQY
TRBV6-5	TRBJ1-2	ASRPTVANYGYT
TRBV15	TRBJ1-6	ATRRGAGRAHNSPLH
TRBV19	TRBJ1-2	ASRRDIYGYT
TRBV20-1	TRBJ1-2	SAFYGYT
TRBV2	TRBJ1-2	ASSEAGLYT
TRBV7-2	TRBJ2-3	ASSLTSGGSTDTQY
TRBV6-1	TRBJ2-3	ASSLAGTWADTQY
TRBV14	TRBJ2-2	ASKEERHTGELF
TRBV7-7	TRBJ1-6	ASSLEQGNSPLH
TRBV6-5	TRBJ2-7	ASSYDGTYEQY
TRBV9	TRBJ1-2	ASSLAHRGYT
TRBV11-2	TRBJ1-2	ASSAGTIPPNYGYT
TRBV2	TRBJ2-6	ASSELSGANVLT
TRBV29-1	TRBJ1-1	SALNTEAF
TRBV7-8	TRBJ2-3	ASSGPFTGATDTQY
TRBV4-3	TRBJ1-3	ATSHLPGQGESSGNTIY
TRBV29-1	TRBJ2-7	SVVGRTFGEQY
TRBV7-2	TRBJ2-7	ASSLVGRFYEQY
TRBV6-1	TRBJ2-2	ASTSPGELF
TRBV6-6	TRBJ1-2	ASQGQGDYGYT
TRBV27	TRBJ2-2	ASSLGDTGELF
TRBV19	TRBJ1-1	ASSEGFVGTTEAF
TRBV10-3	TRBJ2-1	AIRAGSSYNEQF